Listed here are 21 T cell receptor beta chains from one sample, sequenced in a study of control samples from healthy donors and cancer patients. The repertoire was sequenced with immunoSEQ multiplex PCR; TCRdb's copy has only in-frame clones and lacks some. The data hold fewer than 60,000 clones, with around 85% observed a single time. The sample consisted of PBMCs. Receptors were obtained from a woman aged 45 to 65 with lung cancer.

The chain has TRBV24-1 and TRBJ2-7; D might be TRBD1 or TRBD2, each matching 5 bases. CDR3 length: 13 amino acids. Germline V CDR1 and CDR2: KGHDR, SFDVKD. The ends were cut back, 4 bases at V and 4 bases at J, with 10 bases in the middle. CDR3 residues: CATSDPGRYEQYF. The CDR3 DNA reads as TGTGCCACCAGTGACCCAGGGAGATACGAGCAGTACTTC.

The chain combines TRBV4-1 with TRBJ1-2; 7 nucleotides line up with TRBD1. V was pared by 4 bases and J by 6 bases, with 17 bases of the junction left unmatched. From germline, CDR1 is MGHRA and CDR2 YSYEKL. This CDR3 is built from 17 residues. The CDR3 DNA sequence: TGCGCCAGCAGCCCCGTCCGAGCCCGCAACAGGGGCGATGGCTACACCTTC. Residues: CASSPVRARNRGDGYTF.

This chain joins TRBV29-1 and TRBJ2-5; D is possibly TRBD1 (6 bases). This CDR3 contains 14 residues. Trimming removed 4 bases at V and 1 base at J, with 13 bases between. Germline CDR1 SQVTM, CDR2 ANQGSEA. In DNA, the CDR3 is TGCAGCGTTGTATTCCCGACAGGCCAAGAGACCCAGTACTTC. It codes for CSVVFPTGQETQYF.

This clone was found once. V and J are TRBV7-2 and TRBJ1-1, with D possibly TRBD1 on 6 matching bases. The CDR3 covers 12 residues. From germline, CDR1 is SGHTA and CDR2 FQGNSA. The V and J ends lost 7 bases and 10 bases respectively, with 16 bases between them. CDR3 in amino acids: CASILGLGGAFF. The DNA for the CDR3 is TGTGCCAGCATTCTCGGTTTAGGGGGAGCTTTCTTT.

The rearrangement uses TRBV3-1 (or the pseudogene TRBV3-2) and TRBJ2-2; D is unclear. The ends were cut back, 1 base at V and 8 bases at J, with 8 bases in the middle. CDR3 length: 13 amino acids. Germline assignment: CDR1 LGHDT and CDR2 YNNKEL (reference sequence). The CDR3 here is CASSQGEKGELFF. DNA for the CDR3: TGTGCCAGCAGCCAAGGGGAAAAGGGGGAGCTGTTTTTT.

The rearrangement uses TRBV5-1 and TRBJ2-3; possibly TRBD1 for D (6 bases). V shed 5 bases and J shed 1 base, with 14 bases lying between them. Germline loops: CDR1 SGHRS, CDR2 YFSETQ. This CDR3 contains 15 residues. CDR3 in amino acids: CASSPTGMGTDTQYF. The CDR3 DNA reads TGCGCCAGCAGTCCAACAGGGATGGGCACAGATACGCAGTATTTT.

The CDR3 here is CASSIREFPETQYF. The CDR3 coding sequence is TGCGCCAGCAGCATCCGGGAATTCCCAGAGACCCAGTACTTC. The rearrangement uses TRBV4-1 and TRBJ2-5; possibly TRBD2 for D (5 bases). V lost 5 bases, J lost 4 bases, and 14 bases lay in between. The CDR3 spans 14 residues. Per germline, CDR1 MGHRA and CDR2 YSYEKL.

The chain joins TRBV21-1 to TRBJ1-1. TRBV21-1 is noted as a pseudogene. The CDR3 is made up of 15 amino acids. CDR3 coding DNA: TGTGCCAGCAGCAAAGTAAAGGGATTGGGCACTGAAGCTTTCTTT. This encodes CASSKVKGLGTEAFF.

The chain carries TRBV7-2 and TRBJ2-5; 9 bases line up with TRBD2. Germline CDR1 is SGHTA and CDR2 is FQGNSA. The CDR3 consists of 16 residues. V gave up 4 bases and J gave up 3 bases; unmatched junction bases: 9. Here the CDR3 reads CASSYNLGGGEETQYF. The CDR3, as DNA: TGTGCCAGCAGCTATAACCTCGGCGGGGGGGAAGAGACCCAGTACTTC.

This rearrangement joins TRBV20-1 to TRBJ1-1; no definite D call. Germline V gene sequence: CDR1 DFQATT, CDR2 SNEGSKA (reference sequence). This CDR3 has 11 amino acids. V was shortened by 7 bases and J by 0 bases, with 6 bases between the two germline ends. CDR3 in amino acids: CSGPMNTEAFF. CDR3 bases: TGCAGTGGACCGATGAACACTGAAGCTTTCTTT.

This sequence joins TRBV2 and TRBJ1-5; unclear D gene. The CDR3 sequence is 14 residues long. The germline V gene encodes CDR1 SNHLY and CDR2 FYNNEI. V lost 6 bases and J 1 base, leaving 10 bases between the germline ends. As DNA, the CDR3 is TGTGCCAGCAGCGATGACACGAGCAATCAGCCCCAGCATTTT. Protein sequence: CASSDDTSNQPQHF.

The chain carries TRBV7-8 and TRBJ2-7; D possibly uses TRBD1 or TRBD2 (5 bases each). The germline V gene encodes CDR1 SGHVS and CDR2 FQNEAQ. The V and J ends lost 3 bases and 7 bases respectively, with 16 bases between them. The CDR3 runs to 14 residues. The CDR3 DNA sequence: TGTGCCAGCAGCTTGGGGGACCATCCCTTTGAGCAGTACTTC. Amino acid sequence: CASSLGDHPFEQYF. The variable domain in full, completed from reference TRBV7-8 and TRBJ2-7, reads GAGVSQSPRYKVAKRGQDVALRCDPISGHVSLFWYQQALGQGPEFLTYFQNEAQLDKSGLPSDRFFAERPEGSVSTLKIQRTQQEDSAVYLCASSLGDHPFEQYFGPGTRLTVT.

The V gene is TRBV7-9, the J gene TRBJ1-6, with D hard to call. The CDR3 is 15 amino acids. V was cut by 3 bases and J by 6 bases, with 12 bases left in between. Germline loops: CDR1 SEHNR, CDR2 FQNEAQ (reference sequence). DNA for the CDR3: TGTGCCAGCAGCTTCACAGATCGCGCTAATTCACCCCTCCACTTT. It codes for CASSFTDRANSPLHF.

This clone was detected only once. This chain joins TRBV9 and TRBJ2-3; 13 nucleotides align to TRBD2. The CDR3 has 16 residues. J lost 5 bases, V lost 4 bases, and 7 bases had no gene match. CDR1 and CDR2 from the germline V gene are SGDLS and YYNGEE. In nucleotides, the CDR3 is TGTGCCAGCAGCCCCGGACTAGCGGGGGCCCAAGATACGCAGTATTTT. Translation: CASSPGLAGAQDTQYF.

V and J are TRBV7-3 and TRBJ2-7; 13 nucleotides agree with TRBD2. Germline lookup yields CDR1 SGHTA and CDR2 FQGTGA. CDR3 length equals 13 residues. Losses at the gene ends were 3 bases for V and 11 bases for J; bases not matched to a gene: 4. CDR3: CASSLGLAGTKYF. CDR3 sequence (DNA): TGTGCCAGCAGCTTGGGACTAGCGGGGACTAAGTACTTC.

The chain employs TRBV6-6 and TRBJ1-5; D remains unclear. Germline CDR1 and CDR2: MNHNY and SVGAGI (reference sequence). The CDR3 is 14 amino acids. Trimming stripped 2 bases from V and 6 bases from J, with 11 bases between. The CDR3 loop is CASSYGRAGQPQHF. CDR3 DNA: TGTGCCAGCAGTTACGGGAGGGCTGGTCAGCCCCAGCATTTT.

The sample holds one count of this clone. This chain joins TRBV27 and TRBJ1-2, with 7 bases matching TRBD1. The V and J ends lost 6 bases and 3 bases, in that order; junction bases with no gene match: 7. In germline, CDR1 is MNHEY, CDR2 SMNVEV (reference sequence). The CDR3 consists of 14 residues. CDR3 amino acids: CASRPRQGYYGYTF. CDR3 bases: TGTGCCAGCAGGCCCCGACAGGGCTACTATGGCTACACCTTC.

The chain employs TRBV10-1 and TRBJ1-6; weak D call: TRBD1 (5 bases). V lost 7 bases and J lost 10, with 23 bases in between. The germline CDR1 and CDR2 sequences are WNHNN and SYGVQD (reference sequence). The length of the CDR3 is 16 residues. The CDR3 protein is CASTWRGFESGSPLHF. The CDR3 DNA sequence: TGCGCCAGCACTTGGCGGGGGTTTGAATCGGGATCACCCCTCCACTTT.

This chain joins TRBV19 and TRBJ1-2; D not resolved. This CDR3 contains 10 residues. The germline gives CDR1 LNHDA, CDR2 SQIVND (reference sequence). V lost 11 bases to trimming and J lost 8 bases, with 12 bases between them. CDR3: CASLGGGYTF. DNA for the CDR3: TGTGCCTCTTTGGGAGGAGGCTACACCTTC.

This clone was counted a few times. This CDR3 reads CSVGEGGYTF. The CDR3 DNA reads TGCAGCGTCGGTGAGGGGGGCTACACCTTC. The chain combines TRBV29-1 with TRBJ1-2; D might be TRBD1 (5 bases). The CDR3 spans 10 residues. Trimming removed 6 bases at V and 8 bases at J, with 10 bases between. Germline V lookup: CDR1 SQVTM, CDR2 ANQGSEA.

The rearrangement links TRBV19 to TRBJ1-6, with D possibly matching TRBD1 (6 bases). Trimming cost V 7 bases and J 4 bases, with 8 bases left between them. The CDR3 consists of 13 residues. The germline CDR1 and CDR2 sequences are LNHDA and SQIVND (reference sequence). The CDR3 protein is CASMDSYNSPLHF. The DNA of the CDR3 is TGTGCCAGTATGGACAGTTATAATTCACCCCTCCACTTT.